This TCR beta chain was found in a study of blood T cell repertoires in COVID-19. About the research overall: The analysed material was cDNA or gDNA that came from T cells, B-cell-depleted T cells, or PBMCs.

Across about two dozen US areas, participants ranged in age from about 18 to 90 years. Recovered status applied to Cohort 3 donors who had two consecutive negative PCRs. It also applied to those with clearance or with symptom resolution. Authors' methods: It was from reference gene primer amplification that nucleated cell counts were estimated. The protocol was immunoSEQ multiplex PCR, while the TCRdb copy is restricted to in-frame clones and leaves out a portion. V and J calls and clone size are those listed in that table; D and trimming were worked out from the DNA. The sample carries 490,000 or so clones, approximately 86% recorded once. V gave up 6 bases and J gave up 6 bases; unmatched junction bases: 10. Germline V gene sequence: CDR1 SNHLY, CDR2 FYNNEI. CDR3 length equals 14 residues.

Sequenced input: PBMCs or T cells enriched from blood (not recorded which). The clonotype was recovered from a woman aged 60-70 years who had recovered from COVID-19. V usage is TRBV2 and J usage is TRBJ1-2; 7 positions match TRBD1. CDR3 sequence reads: CASSFLGQLDGYTF. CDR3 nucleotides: TGTGCCAGCAGCTTCCTGGGACAGCTCGATGGCTACACCTTC.